A selection of T cell receptor beta chains follows, all from one sample in a study of OX40 agonist ivuxolimab in advanced cancers. Data came from immunoSEQ multiplex PCR; TCRdb stores just in-frame clones and leaves some out. There are around 94,000 clones in the sample; 87% occur only once, and just over 0.3% lies in the top ten. The specimen was CD4+ or CD8+ T cells sorted from blood, collected in a trial of the OX40 agonist ivuxolimab. These TCRs come from an adult with an advanced solid tumor such as melanoma, head and neck, liver or kidney cancer. Both conserved end residues are part of each CDR3. The order of the fields is clone size, D gene, J gene, V gene, CDR3 protein, CDR3 DNA. A D gene is named only where the DNA matches it firmly. Rows may omit the clone size; those that give it use once, few, many or a size class.

size: .
D: TRBD2
J: TRBJ2-7
V: TRBV7-2
CDR3: CASSPNLAGGLYEQYF
DNA: TGTGCCAGCAGCCCAAATCTAGCGGGGGGGCTTTACGAGCAGTACTTC

size: .
D: TRBD1
J: TRBJ2-7
V: TRBV10-3
CDR3: CAITPGQGAYEQYF
DNA: TGTGCCATCACCCCAGGACAGGGGGCCTACGAGCAGTACTTC

size: .
D: .
J: TRBJ2-5
V: TRBV4-2
CDR3: CASSQDPGTDVQETQYF
DNA: TGTGCCAGCAGCCAAGATCCCGGGACTGATGTCCAAGAGACCCAGTACTTC

size: .
D: .
J: TRBJ2-5
V: TRBV2
CDR3: CASIDGGAQETQYF
DNA: TGTGCCAGCATTGATGGGGGGGCCCAAGAGACCCAGTACTTC

size: .
D: TRBD1
J: TRBJ1-3
V: TRBV7-9
CDR3: CASSLETGLRGNTIYF
DNA: TGTGCCAGCAGCTTAGAGACAGGGCTCCGTGGAAACACCATATATTTT

size: .
D: .
J: TRBJ1-6
V: TRBV14
CDR3: CASSQSAGPRGSSYNSPLHF
DNA: TGTGCCAGCAGCCAATCGGCAGGTCCGCGTGGTAGCTCCTATAATTCACCCCTCCACTTT

size: .
D: .
J: TRBJ2-1
V: TRBV7-2
CDR3: CASSSSRGPREGYEQFF
DNA: TGTGCCAGCAGCTCCTCTCGGGGCCCCCGTGAGGGCTATGAGCAGTTCTTC

size: .
D: .
J: TRBJ2-2
V: TRBV7-8
CDR3: CASSLVLNTGELFF
DNA: TGTGCCAGCAGCTTAGTTCTGAACACCGGGGAGCTGTTTTTT

size: .
D: TRBD2
J: TRBJ2-1
V: TRBV5-1
CDR3: CASSLARGGSSYNEQFF
DNA: TGCGCCAGCAGCTTGGCTCGCGGGGGAAGCTCCTACAATGAGCAGTTCTTC

size: .
D: .
J: TRBJ2-3
V: TRBV11-2
CDR3: CASSLNGPDTQYF
DNA: TGTGCCAGCAGCTTAAACGGTCCAGATACGCAGTATTTT

size: .
D: TRBD1
J: TRBJ1-4
V: TRBV11-2
CDR3: CASSPGTATGGEKLFF
DNA: TGTGCCAGCAGCCCCGGGACAGCCACTGGGGGTGAAAAACTGTTTTTT

size: .
D: .
J: TRBJ1-2
V: TRBV20-1
CDR3: CSASDGGYTF
DNA: TGCAGTGCTAGCGACGGGGGCTACACCTTC

size: .
D: .
J: TRBJ1-1
V: TRBV20-1
CDR3: CSARVQEAFF
DNA: TGCAGTGCTAGGGTACAGGAAGCTTTCTTT

size: .
D: TRBD2
J: TRBJ2-3
V: TRBV10-3
CDR3: CAISEGLAGPSTDTQYF
DNA: TGTGCCATCAGTGAGGGGTTAGCGGGACCCAGCACAGATACGCAGTATTTT

size: .
D: TRBD2
J: TRBJ2-7
V: TRBV13
CDR3: CASSYRTSGGAVDEQYF
DNA: TGTGCCAGCAGCTACCGGACTAGCGGGGGGGCCGTCGACGAGCAGTACTTC

size: .
D: .
J: TRBJ1-1
V: TRBV29-1
CDR3: CSVARWGRTTEAFF
DNA: TGCAGCGTTGCCAGGTGGGGTCGAACCACTGAAGCTTTCTTT

size: .
D: TRBD1
J: TRBJ1-5
V: TRBV28
CDR3: CASWGQHSNQPQHF
DNA: TGTGCCAGCTGGGGACAGCATAGCAATCAGCCCCAGCATTTT

size: .
D: .
J: TRBJ2-5
V: TRBV5-1
CDR3: CASSLAGGPETQYF
DNA: TGCGCCAGCAGCTTGGCCGGGGGGCCCGAGACCCAGTACTTC

size: few
D: .
J: TRBJ1-2
V: TRBV6-1
CDR3: CASSRVYSYGYTF
DNA: TGTGCCAGCTCCAGGGTGTATAGCTATGGCTACACCTTC

size: .
D: .
J: TRBJ1-5
V: TRBV19
CDR3: CASSGRVGGNQPQHF
DNA: TGTGCCAGTAGTGGAAGGGTTGGCGGCAATCAGCCCCAGCATTTT

size: .
D: TRBD1
J: TRBJ1-3
V: TRBV5-4
CDR3: CASSKPGQGENTIYF
DNA: TGTGCCAGCAGTAAGCCGGGACAGGGGGAAAACACCATATATTTT

size: few
D: TRBD1
J: TRBJ2-5
V: TRBV5-1
CDR3: CASSLGQGVETQYF
DNA: TGCGCCAGCAGCTTGGGACAGGGGGTAGAGACCCAGTACTTC

size: few
D: .
J: TRBJ2-5
V: TRBV9
CDR3: CASSTSGAGQETQYF
DNA: TGTGCCAGCAGCACAAGTGGGGCCGGGCAAGAGACCCAGTACTTC

size: .
D: TRBD2
J: TRBJ2-2
V: TRBV10-3
CDR3: CAIRTGGDTGELFF
DNA: TGTGCCATCAGGACGGGGGGGGACACCGGGGAGCTGTTTTTT

size: .
D: TRBD1
J: TRBJ1-2
V: TRBV7-8
CDR3: CASSAAGGNYGYTF
DNA: TGTGCCAGCAGCGCCGCAGGGGGTAACTATGGCTACACCTTC

size: .
D: TRBD1
J: TRBJ2-7
V: TRBV9
CDR3: CASSPGPGQRTSYEQYF
DNA: TGTGCCAGCAGCCCTGGGCCGGGACAGAGGACGTCCTACGAGCAGTACTTC

size: .
D: TRBD2
J: TRBJ2-7
V: TRBV7-2
CDR3: CASSLERGPFYEQYF
DNA: TGTGCCAGCAGCTTAGAGCGGGGCCCCTTCTACGAGCAGTACTTC

size: once
D: TRBD1
J: TRBJ2-7
V: TRBV7-2
CDR3: CASSYTGTGLSEQYF
DNA: TGTGCCAGCAGCTACACCGGGACAGGGCTATCCGAGCAGTACTTC

size: .
D: .
J: TRBJ1-6
V: TRBV5-8
CDR3: CASSLGPDSPLHF
DNA: TGTGCCAGCAGCTTGGGCCCCGATTCACCCCTCCACTTT

size: .
D: .
J: TRBJ1-2
V: TRBV7-9
CDR3: CASSLAPLGSYTF
DNA: TGTGCCAGCAGCTTAGCGCCCTTGGGGTCCTACACCTTC

size: .
D: .
J: TRBJ1-1
V: TRBV2
CDR3: CASVLYTEAFF
DNA: TGTGCCAGCGTTCTTTACACTGAAGCTTTCTTT

size: .
D: TRBD2
J: TRBJ2-1
V: TRBV5-4
CDR3: CATLAGGSSYNEQFF
DNA: TGTGCCACTTTAGCGGGAGGGAGCTCCTACAATGAGCAGTTCTTC

size: .
D: .
J: TRBJ1-1
V: TRBV7-9
CDR3: CASSTGGAGDTEAFF
DNA: TGTGCCAGCAGCACCGGGGGGGCTGGGGACACTGAAGCTTTCTTT

size: .
D: .
J: TRBJ1-4
V: TRBV21-1
CDR3: CASSKEGRSVEKLFF
DNA: TGTGCCAGCAGCAAAGAAGGCAGGAGCGTTGAAAAACTGTTTTTT

size: .
D: TRBD2
J: TRBJ2-1
V: TRBV7-3
CDR3: CASSPGGAWGKGEQFF
DNA: TGTGCCAGCAGCCCGGGAGGGGCGTGGGGCAAGGGTGAGCAGTTCTTC

size: .
D: .
J: TRBJ2-2
V: TRBV5-1
CDR3: CASSFPTERSGELFF
DNA: TGCGCCAGCAGCTTTCCAACGGAGAGGAGCGGGGAGCTGTTTTTT

size: .
D: .
J: TRBJ2-5
V: TRBV18
CDR3: CASSPNDRETQYF
DNA: TGTGCCAGCTCACCAAACGACCGAGAGACCCAGTACTTC

size: .
D: .
J: TRBJ1-6
V: TRBV5-1
CDR3: CASSARAPYNSPLHF
DNA: TGCGCCAGCAGCGCCCGGGCTCCTTATAATTCACCCCTCCACTTT

size: .
D: TRBD1
J: TRBJ2-7
V: TRBV6-5
CDR3: CASSYSTGSGQYF
DNA: TGTGCCAGCAGTTACTCGACAGGGTCGGGGCAGTACTTC

size: few
D: .
J: TRBJ2-7
V: TRBV15
CDR3: CATSRDLHYEQYF
DNA: TGTGCCACCAGCAGAGATCTCCACTACGAGCAGTACTTC

size: .
D: .
J: TRBJ2-7
V: TRBV6-6
CDR3: CASSPGRLSSYEQYF
DNA: TGTGCCAGCAGTCCGGGACGCCTAAGCTCCTACGAGCAGTACTTC

size: .
D: TRBD2
J: TRBJ2-3
V: TRBV7-2
CDR3: CASSWRGGGSDTQYF
DNA: TGTGCCAGCAGTTGGCGGGGGGGCGGGTCAGATACGCAGTATTTT

size: .
D: .
J: TRBJ2-2
V: TRBV6-1
CDR3: CASTGPGPVTGELFF
DNA: TGTGCCAGCACGGGCCCCGGCCCGGTCACCGGGGAGCTGTTTTTT

size: .
D: .
J: TRBJ2-7
V: TRBV30
CDR3: CAWSVSHYEQYF
DNA: TGTGCCTGGAGTGTATCTCACTACGAGCAGTACTTC

size: .
D: TRBD1
J: TRBJ2-5
V: TRBV7-9
CDR3: CASSFGQATRGQETQYF
DNA: TGTGCCAGCAGCTTCGGACAGGCTACAAGGGGCCAAGAGACCCAGTACTTC

size: .
D: .
J: TRBJ1-1
V: TRBV9
CDR3: CASSPISRGAAEAFF
DNA: TGTGCCAGCAGCCCCATATCCCGAGGGGCAGCTGAAGCTTTCTTT